The 28 T cell receptor beta chains reported below all come from one sample, sequenced in a study of T cell changes during pregnancy in multiple sclerosis. Data came from immunoSEQ multiplex PCR; TCRdb stores just in-frame clones and leaves some out. The sample lists about 74,000 clones; under 95% were seen once. The sequenced sample was peripheral blood, obtained in the third trimester of pregnancy. The receptors stem from a female donor with multiple sclerosis, enrolled in a pregnancy study.

V is TRBV5-4 and J is TRBJ2-3; D unresolved. With 0 bases removed from V and 0 bases from J, the gap between germline ends came to 8 bases. Germline assignment: CDR1 SGHNT and CDR2 YYREEE (reference sequence). The CDR3 spans 15 residues. As DNA, the CDR3 is TGTGCCAGCAGCTTGGTTGCGGCTAGCACAGATACGCAGTATTTT. As protein: CASSLVAASTDTQYF.

The chain carries TRBV5-1 and TRBJ2-7, with D perhaps TRBD1 (6 bases). V was cut by 4 bases and J by 3 bases, with 14 bases left in between. From germline, CDR1 is SGHRS and CDR2 YFSETQ. The CDR3 totals 14 residues. For the CDR3, the DNA is TGCGCCAGCAGCCCCGGACAGTCTCACTACGAGCAGTACTTC. The encoded protein is CASSPGQSHYEQYF.

The rearrangement joins TRBV2 to TRBJ1-6; 8 nucleotides agree with TRBD1. The V gene's germline CDR1 is SNHLY and CDR2 FYNNEI. CDR3 size: 17 residues. The V gene end was trimmed by 3 bases and the J gene end by 9 bases; junction bases not matched to a gene: 13. CDR3 DNA: TGTGCCAGCAGTGAGGTTTCCGCCAGGGGGCGCCTTTCACCCCTCCACTTT. This encodes CASSEVSARGRLSPLHF.

The chain joins TRBV9 to TRBJ1-4, with TRBD1 as a possible D gene (5 bases). Trimming cost V 0 bases and J 8 bases, with 11 bases left between them. The CDR3 runs 14 residues. CDR1 is SGDLS, CDR2 YYNGEE, per germline. CDR3 region: CASSVAGYGEKLFF. CDR3 DNA sequence: TGTGCCAGCAGCGTAGCAGGGTATGGCGAAAAACTGTTTTTT. Combining the CDR3 with reference TRBV9 and TRBJ1-4 gives the whole variable domain DSGVTQTPKHLITATGQRVTLRCSPRSGDLSVYWYQQSLDQGLQFLIQYYNGEERAKGNILERFSAQQFPDLHSELNLSSLELGDSALYFCASSVAGYGEKLFFGSGTQLSVL.

This sequence joins TRBV4-1 and TRBJ2-5, with 7 bases matching TRBD2. The CDR3 has 15 amino acids. The germline CDR1 and CDR2 sequences are MGHRA and YSYEKL. The ends lost 2 bases at V and 4 bases at J; junction bases unmatched: 7. CDR3 DNA: TGCGCCAGCAGCCAACCTGGACTAGGAGGAGAGACCCAGTACTTC. Amino acids: CASSQPGLGGETQYF.

The DNA for the CDR3 is TGTGCCACCAGGACTATCTATAGCACAGATACGCAGTATTTT. Its translation: CATRTIYSTDTQYF. The gene calls are TRBV19 and TRBJ2-3; tentative D call: TRBD2 (6 bases). Germline V lookup: CDR1 LNHDA, CDR2 SQIVND (reference sequence). The CDR3 runs to 14 residues. Trimming took off 10 bases at V and 0 bases at J, with 14 bases between the two ends.

The gene calls are TRBV9 and TRBJ1-3; no reliable D call. The CDR3 length is 14 residues. Trimming took off 3 bases at V and 0 bases at J, with 7 bases between the two ends. The germline gives CDR1 SGDLS, CDR2 YYNGEE. The CDR3 region is CASSARSSGNTIYF. The CDR3 DNA is TGTGCCAGCAGCGCCAGAAGCTCTGGAAACACCATATATTTT.

This rearrangement joins TRBV19 to TRBJ1-2; no definite D call. The V gene lost 4 bases and the J gene lost 0 bases, with 12 bases spanning the gap. This CDR3 is built from 15 residues. Germline CDR1 is LNHDA and CDR2 is SQIVND (reference sequence). CDR3 bases: TGTGCCAGTAGTACCAGACCTGGAGCTAACTATGGCTACACCTTC. Its translation: CASSTRPGANYGYTF.

The J gene is TRBJ1-5, the V gene TRBV10-1; a possible D gene is TRBD1 (6 bases). The germline gives CDR1 WNHNN, CDR2 SYGVQD (reference sequence). V was pared by 9 bases and J by 0 bases, with 9 bases between. The CDR3 spans 13 residues. The CDR3 region is CARGQHSNQPQHF. DNA of the CDR3: TGCGCCAGAGGACAGCATAGCAATCAGCCCCAGCATTTT.

This chain links TRBV5-1 with TRBJ2-7; D might be TRBD2 (5 bases). The germline V gene encodes CDR1 SGHRS and CDR2 YFSETQ. V was trimmed by 3 bases and J by 3 bases, leaving 10 bases between them. The CDR3 totals 13 residues. For the CDR3, the DNA is TGCGCCAGCAGCTCCCCCGAGGGCTACGAGCAGTACTTC. It is translated as CASSSPEGYEQYF.

This clone appeared a single time. The chain carries TRBV5-1 and TRBJ1-6; TRBD1 aligns across 7 bases. Germline CDR1 SGHRS, CDR2 YFSETQ. This CDR3 spans 15 amino acids. The V and J ends lost 3 bases and 7 bases, in that order; junction bases with no gene match: 7. The CDR3, as DNA: TGCGCCAGCAGCTCACTCGGACAGGAAAATTCACCCCTCCACTTT. Translation: CASSSLGQENSPLHF.

The chain links TRBV7-8 to TRBJ1-1; a possible D gene is TRBD1 (6 bases). CDR1 and CDR2 from the germline V gene are SGHVS and FQNEAQ. The CDR3 is 14 residues long. The ends were cut back, 5 bases at V and 3 bases at J, with 13 bases in the middle. The CDR3 loop reads CASSPGQFHTEAFF. CDR3 DNA: TGTGCCAGCAGCCCTGGACAGTTCCACACTGAAGCTTTCTTT.

This clone has more than one count but fewer than ten. V is TRBV6-1 and J is TRBJ2-7, with D unclear. Germline V gene data show CDR1 as MNHNS and CDR2 as SASEGT. V lost 1 base to trimming and J lost 3 bases, with 13 bases between them. The CDR3 consists of 15 residues. The CDR3 DNA is TGTGCCAGCAGTGAAGGGCCTCAAGGAGTCTACGAGCAGTACTTC. Amino acids: CASSEGPQGVYEQYF.

The J gene is TRBJ2-7, the V gene TRBV10-1; D gene unclear. V was trimmed by 0 bases and J by 6 bases, leaving 6 bases between them. CDR1 is WNHNN, CDR2 SYGVQD, per germline (reference sequence). The CDR3 consists of 12 residues. CDR3 nucleotide sequence: TGCGCCAGCAGTGAGTCGCCCGGCGAGCAGTACTTC. Translating it yields CASSESPGEQYF.

The J gene is TRBJ2-7, the V gene TRBV18, with D perhaps TRBD1 (6 bases). CDR3 length: 13 amino acids. Trimming pared 3 bases from V and 3 bases from J, leaving 9 bases between. The germline V gene has CDR1 KGHSH and CDR2 LQKENI. The CDR3 DNA sequence: TGTGCCAGCTCACCCCCAGGGGACTACGAGCAGTACTTC. Amino acids: CASSPPGDYEQYF.

This chain connects TRBV7-2 to TRBJ1-1, with a weak D call TRBD1 (6 bases). In germline, CDR1 is SGHTA, CDR2 FQGNSA. The V end lost 5 bases, the J end lost 4 bases, and 17 bases lay between the germline ends. This CDR3 spans 15 amino acids. Here the CDR3 reads CASSPSTFRGTEAFF. CDR3 DNA sequence: TGTGCCAGCAGCCCATCGACCTTCAGGGGCACTGAAGCTTTCTTT.

The chain uses TRBV6-6 and TRBJ1-1; D possibly corresponds to TRBD1 (6 bases). The CDR3 loop spans 15 amino acids. Between the trimmed V and J ends, which lost 2 bases and 0 bases, there was a span of 10 bases. Germline CDR1 is MNHNY and CDR2 is SVGAGI (reference sequence). CDR3 DNA sequence: TGTGCCAGCAGTTACCCGACAGGAATGAACACTGAAGCTTTCTTT. Its translation: CASSYPTGMNTEAFF.

Comments on this clone: Other DNA sequences in this specimen translate into the identical CDR3. V and J are TRBV5-1 and TRBJ2-5; D is possibly TRBD1 (6 bases). The CDR3 length is 14 residues. Trimming left V 4 bases short and J 2 bases short, with 12 bases between. CDR1 and CDR2 (germline): SGHRS, YFSETQ. CDR3 bases: TGCGCCAGCAGCCTGGGACATGGGCAAGAGACCCAGTACTTC. Translating it yields CASSLGHGQETQYF. The full variable domain, in which reference TRBV5-1 and TRBJ2-5 provide the parts outside the CDR3, is KAGVTQTPRYLIKTRGQQVTLSCSPISGHRSVSWYQQTPGQGLQFLFEYFSETQRNKGNFPGRFSGRQFSNSRSEMNVSTLELGDSALYLCASSLGHGQETQYFGPGTRLLVL.

The chain couples TRBV5-6 to TRBJ2-6, with D hard to call. Germline assignment: CDR1 SGHDT and CDR2 YYEEEE. The CDR3 sequence is 15 residues long. V was pared by 0 bases and J by 0 bases, with 4 bases between. Here the CDR3 reads CASSLDSSGANVLTF. The CDR3 DNA follows: TGTGCCAGCAGCTTGGACAGCTCTGGGGCCAACGTCCTGACTTTC. Full variable domain (missing parts from reference TRBV5-6 and TRBJ2-6): DAGVTQSPTHLIKTRGQQVTLRCSPKSGHDTVSWYQQALGQGPQFIFQYYEEEERQRGNFPDRFSGHQFPNYSSELNVNALLLGDSALYLCASSLDSSGANVLTFGAGSRLTVL.

The rearrangement links TRBV5-4 to TRBJ2-5; perhaps TRBD2 as D (6 bases). The germline V and J ends were trimmed by 4 bases and 5 bases, with 12 bases remaining between them. The CDR3 spans 13 residues. The V gene's germline CDR1 is SGHNT and CDR2 YYREEE (reference sequence). CDR3 bases: TGTGCCAGCAGCCCGGGACTGCAGGAGACCCAGTACTTC. It yields the protein CASSPGLQETQYF.

The chain employs TRBV6-5 and TRBJ1-6, with D uncertain. The germline V gene encodes CDR1 MNHEY and CDR2 SVGAGI. This CDR3 is 16 amino acids long. Trimming took off 2 bases at V and 9 bases at J, with 17 bases between the two ends. This CDR3 is CASSYDGSLGISPLHF. The CDR3 bases are TGTGCCAGCAGTTACGACGGGAGCCTAGGAATTTCACCCCTCCACTTT.

The genes are TRBV25-1 and TRBJ2-5, with a weak D call TRBD2 (5 bases). V was clipped by 3 bases and J by 3 bases, with 11 bases between them. Germline CDR1 and CDR2: MGHDK and SYGVNS. The CDR3 covers 14 residues. This CDR3 reads CASSDEGLKETQYF. The CDR3 DNA follows: TGTGCCAGCAGTGATGAGGGCCTAAAAGAGACCCAGTACTTC.

The chain links TRBV29-1 to TRBJ1-2; 9 bases match TRBD1. With 6 bases clipped from V and 3 bases from J, the junction kept 20 bases outside the gene matches. The CDR3 length is 18 residues. CDR1 is SQVTM, CDR2 ANQGSEA, per germline. CDR3 sequence (DNA): TGCAGCGTCCGGTCCTCCCTCACAGGGACAGGGATTTACTATGGCTACACCTTC. It codes for CSVRSSLTGTGIYYGYTF.

This clone was recorded a few times. The V gene is TRBV19, the J gene TRBJ1-3; possible D gene TRBD1, 6 bases. The CDR3 consists of 15 residues. Germline loops: CDR1 LNHDA, CDR2 SQIVND (reference sequence). Trimming left V 5 bases short and J 0 bases short, with 11 bases between. In DNA, the CDR3 is TGTGCCAGTAGTGAAAGACAGGCCTCTGGAAACACCATATATTTT. Translating it yields CASSERQASGNTIYF.

This chain links TRBV7-8 with TRBJ2-1; no clear D gene. Germline V lookup: CDR1 SGHVS, CDR2 FQNEAQ. The CDR3 consists of 15 residues. Trimming stripped 1 base from V and 2 bases from J, with 9 bases between. CDR3 protein: CASSLGGPPYNEQFF. CDR3 coding DNA: TGTGCCAGCAGCTTAGGTGGGCCTCCCTACAATGAGCAGTTCTTC.

The V call is TRBV4-1, the J call TRBJ1-4; D possibly corresponds to TRBD1 (5 bases). The CDR3 has 13 residues. Trimming took 4 bases from V and 7 from J, leaving 10 bases between them. Germline CDR1 and CDR2: MGHRA and YSYEKL. The CDR3, as DNA: TGCGCCAGCAGCCCACTGGGGGGTGAAAAACTGTTTTTT. Encoded protein: CASSPLGGEKLFF.

The chain has TRBV7-8 and TRBJ1-6, with 7 bases identical to TRBD1. V was pared by 5 bases and J by 8 bases, with 12 bases of the junction left unmatched. This CDR3 has 16 residues. Germline V gene data show CDR1 as SGHVS and CDR2 as FQNEAQ. The CDR3 reads CASSPYPPGQYSPLHF. DNA of the CDR3: TGTGCCAGCAGCCCTTATCCTCCGGGACAGTATTCACCCCTCCACTTT.

CDR3 nucleotide sequence: TGTGCCAGCAGCGTAGGTTCGGGGGTGGGCATGAACACTGAAGCTTTCTTT. Amino acids: CASSVGSGVGMNTEAFF. The chain carries TRBV9 and TRBJ1-1; possible D gene TRBD1, 5 bases. CDR1 and CDR2 from the germline V gene are SGDLS and YYNGEE. V dropped 0 bases and J dropped 0 bases, with 15 bases sitting between them. This CDR3 contains 17 residues. Using reference TRBV9 and TRBJ1-1 for the parts outside the CDR3, the full variable domain is DSGVTQTPKHLITATGQRVTLRCSPRSGDLSVYWYQQSLDQGLQFLIQYYNGEERAKGNILERFSAQQFPDLHSELNLSSLELGDSALYFCASSVGSGVGMNTEAFFGQGTRLTVV.